The source of this TCR beta chain is a study of blood T cell repertoires in COVID-19 (TCRdb year 2020). For context, the study as a whole: The collaborator samples originated in the United States, Italy and Spain and spanned the acute and convalescent phases of COVID-19. The prospective study material was composed of cDNA or gDNA derived from T cells, B-cell-depleted T cells, or PBMCs. The dataset comprised deeply sampled blood TCRbeta repertoires from subjects exposed to, actively infected with, or recovered from COVID-19. The repertoires were made available in a free public database intended to serve as a resource for research on the immune response to SARS-CoV-2. The samples were drawn from two sources: the first 160 participants of the ongoing ImmuneRACE study, and over 950 subjects contributed by 6 global collaborators. Sample metadata almost always included a de-identified subject ID, COVID-19 status, age in years and sex. Where available, HLA class I and class II types were obtained from metadata supplied by the sample provider rather than from assay-based typing. The study at large found these results: The quantity of clinical and demographic metadata differed by source and by participant and was supplied without curation.

A remark on this clone: Its antigen has not been determined. Per-nucleotide qualities are absent, and no much larger clonotype sits a single base away.

The collaborating institutions used their own protocols to collect whole blood in K2EDTA tubes. For TCRbeta analysis, collaborator samples were shipped as frozen whole blood, as isolated PBMCs, or as DNA extracted from either sample type. As encoded in the germline V gene, CDR1 is SGHRS while CDR2 is YFSETQ. Relative to germline, V is missing 0 bases and J is missing 1 base, with 4 bases of the junction outside any gene match. Including cysteine and phenylalanine, the CDR3 has 17 amino acids. Only the CDR3 DNA is retained, 51 bases long and in frame from the first base. TCRbeta CDR3 regions were amplified from genomic DNA by means of the immunoSEQ Assay, a bias-controlled multiplex PCR. As for the original processing: Within the assay, amplification of reference gene primers was used to estimate how many nucleated cells each sample contained. Sequence reads were collapsed and filtered to measure the absolute abundance of every unique TCRbeta CDR3 rearrangement. For each sample, productive Simpson clonality was calculated as the square root of Simpson's diversity index across productive rearrangements. The table comes from immuneACCESS by way of TCRdb, which keeps in-frame sequences with V and J called. Part of the clones is missing from these tables; in studies checked, under half for an unresolved V gene and the rest for unknown reasons. That table is the source of V, J and clone size, and D and trimming were worked out from the DNA. Recorded for this sample are about 270,000 clones; under 90% of them occurred a single time. Roughly 2.2% of the sample lies in the top ten.

The sample consisted of peripheral blood. The chain uses TRBV5-1 and TRBJ2-3; 11 nucleotides in the junction match TRBD2. The sequence came from a man aged 50-59 years with acute or convalescent COVID-19. The DNA sequence follows: TGCGCCAGCAGCTTGGCAACTAGCGGGAGTGGCACAGATACGCAGTATTTT. Translated, it gives CASSLATSGSGTDTQYF.